One sample yielded the 24 T cell receptor beta chains listed below, sequenced in a study of blood T cell repertoires in COVID-19 (dated by TCRdb to about 2020). The library came from the immunoSEQ multiplex PCR assay. Imported from immuneACCESS, the table was reduced by TCRdb to in-frame sequences with V and J called. These copies leave out some clones; in studies compared against another copy, an unresolved V gene accounts for under half, and the cause of the remainder is not known. The sample table holds some 490,000 clones, of which more than 85% were seen once. 6.5% to 9.5% of the sample lies in the top ten. Sequences were obtained from PBMCs or T cells enriched from blood (not recorded which). These TCRs come from a woman aged 60-70 years who had recovered from COVID-19.

This clone was found once. The rearrangement links TRBV24-1 to TRBJ2-3; TRBD1 is a possible D gene (5 bases). Trimming shortened V by 4 bases and J by 0 bases, and 13 bases separated the two germline ends. Germline CDR1 is KGHDR and CDR2 is SFDVKD. This CDR3 comprises 16 residues. The CDR3 reads CATSDPRVRSTDTQYF. DNA of the CDR3: TGTGCCACCAGTGACCCCAGGGTGCGGAGCACAGATACGCAGTATTTT.

The J gene is TRBJ2-5, the V gene TRBV6-5; tentatively, D is TRBD2 (6 bases). The ends were cut back, 7 bases at V and 3 bases at J, with 15 bases in the middle. This CDR3 comprises 14 residues. Germline V lookup: CDR1 MNHEY, CDR2 SVGAGI. CDR3 protein: CASTSPGVKETQYF. The DNA for the CDR3 is TGTGCCAGCACCTCCCCGGGGGTAAAAGAGACCCAGTACTTC.

This clone was seen just once. The J gene is TRBJ1-1, the V gene TRBV28, with D maybe TRBD1 (6 bases). The V gene's germline CDR1 is MDHEN and CDR2 SYDVKM. CDR3 length equals 15 residues. V shed 2 bases and J shed 1 base, with 11 bases lying between them. CDR3: CASSLLVGGNTEAFF. The CDR3 coding sequence is TGTGCCAGCAGTTTACTTGTAGGGGGGAACACTGAAGCTTTCTTT.

The V gene is TRBV7-2, the J gene TRBJ2-3, with 10 bases that match TRBD2. The CDR3 is 16 amino acids. In germline, CDR1 is SGHTA, CDR2 FQGNSA. The V gene end was trimmed by 2 bases and the J gene end by 1 base; junction bases not matched to a gene: 3. CDR3 nucleotide sequence: TGTGCCAGCAGCTTAATAGCGGGGGGCCGCACAGATACGCAGTATTTT. This encodes CASSLIAGGRTDTQYF.

The chain recombines TRBV10-3 with TRBJ2-2; 11 positions match TRBD1. Germline loops: CDR1 ENHRY, CDR2 SYGVKD. The CDR3 spans 16 residues. The V gene end was trimmed by 5 bases and the J gene end by 2 bases; junction bases not matched to a gene: 4. CDR3 sequence: CAISFGQGANTGELFF. CDR3 DNA: TGTGCCATCAGTTTCGGACAGGGGGCTAACACCGGGGAGCTGTTTTTT.

The chain couples TRBV24-1 to TRBJ1-2, with a possible D match to TRBD1 (6 bases). Trimming shortened V by 9 bases and J by 7 bases, and 11 bases separated the two germline ends. Germline CDR1 KGHDR, CDR2 SFDVKD. The CDR3 has 11 residues. The DNA for the CDR3 is TGTGCCACCGGGGGGGCTGGTGGCTACACCTTC. This gives the protein CATGGAGGYTF.

CDR3: CATSDFTSGSQETQYF. The CDR3 nucleotides read TGTGCCACCAGTGATTTTACTAGCGGCTCGCAAGAGACCCAGTACTTC. This chain connects TRBV24-1 to TRBJ2-5; TRBD2 matches at 8 bases. CDR3 length equals 16 residues. V shed 1 base and J 2 bases; nucleotides not matched to a gene: 5. CDR1 is KGHDR, CDR2 SFDVKD, per germline.

This clone was picked up a small number of times. V gene TRBV21-1 combines with J gene TRBJ1-1; TRBD1 is taken as the D call from the table, unchecked against the DNA. TRBV21-1 is described as a pseudogene. The CDR3 is 12 amino acids. For the CDR3, the DNA is TGTGCCAGCAGCCCCCCGGGACAGGGGGCTTTCTTT. Its protein product is CASSPPGQGAFF.

CDR3 region: CASSINEGTGRFVPYEQYF. The CDR3 DNA follows: TGTGCCAGCAGCATAAATGAAGGGACAGGAAGGTTCGTCCCCTACGAGCAGTACTTC. The chain has TRBV13 and TRBJ2-7, with TRBD1 matching over 8 bases. The ends lost 5 bases at V and 2 bases at J; junction bases unmatched: 20. Looked up from germline, CDR1 is PRHDT and CDR2 is FYEKMQ (reference sequence). CDR3 length: 19 residues. The full variable domain, in which reference TRBV13 and TRBJ2-7 provide the parts outside the CDR3, is AAGVIQSPRHLIKEKRETATLKCYPIPRHDTVYWYQQGPGQDPQFLISFYEKMQSDKGSIPDRFSAQQFSDYHSELNMSSLELGDSALYFCASSINEGTGRFVPYEQYFGPGTRLTVT.

The CDR3 nucleotides read TGTGCCAGCAGTGCAGACTTGAGCTCCTATAATTCACCCCTCCACTTT. This translates into CASSADLSSYNSPLHF. The chain has TRBV6-1 and TRBJ1-6; D is uncertain. Per the germline V gene, CDR1 is MNHNS and CDR2 is SASEGT. The V gene lost 4 bases and the J gene lost 0 bases, with 10 bases spanning the gap. The CDR3 runs to 16 residues.

This chain uses TRBV2 with TRBJ1-6; 7 nucleotides agree with TRBD1. CDR3 length: 15 amino acids. Per germline, CDR1 SNHLY and CDR2 FYNNEI. J gave up 3 bases and V 6 bases, and 5 bases lay outside the gene matches. Here the CDR3 DNA reads TGTGCCAGCAGGGGACAGCTGATCTATAATTCACCCCTCCACTTT. Protein product: CASRGQLIYNSPLHF.

The V and J genes are TRBV19 and TRBJ2-2; TRBD1 matches at 10 bases. The CDR3 runs 16 residues. V shed 5 bases and J 5 bases; nucleotides not matched to a gene: 8. In germline, CDR1 is LNHDA, CDR2 SQIVND (reference sequence). The CDR3 coding sequence is TGTGCCAGTAGTCCCCCTGGGACAGGGGTGACCGGGGAGCTGTTTTTT. Protein product: CASSPPGTGVTGELFF.

J is TRBJ1-3 and V is TRBV3-1 (or the pseudogene TRBV3-2), with D possibly TRBD1 on 5 matching bases. Trimming took off 0 bases at V and 4 bases at J, with 13 bases between the two ends. The CDR3 runs 16 residues. In germline, CDR1 is LGHDT, CDR2 YNNKEL (reference sequence). The CDR3 region is CASSQDVGGRGNTIYF. Here the CDR3 DNA reads TGTGCCAGCAGCCAAGATGTGGGGGGAAGAGGAAACACCATATATTTT.

Worth noting for this clone: Other DNA variants within this sample encode the same CDR3. The chain recombines TRBV11-2 with TRBJ2-3, with D tentatively TRBD2 (6 bases). Germline CDR1 and CDR2: SGHAT and FQNNGV. V was trimmed by 1 base and J by 1 base, leaving 12 bases between them. The CDR3 totals 16 residues. The CDR3 bases are TGTGCCAGCAGCTTAGTATCCGGGGGTGGCACAGATACGCAGTATTTT. As protein: CASSLVSGGGTDTQYF. Combining the CDR3 with reference TRBV11-2 and TRBJ2-3 gives the whole variable domain EAGVAQSPRYKIIEKRQSVAFWCNPISGHATLYWYQQILGQGPKLLIQFQNNGVVDDSQLPKDRFSAERLKGVDSTLKIQPAKLEDSAVYLCASSLVSGGGTDTQYFGPGTRLTVL.

The sample holds one count of this clone. This rearrangement joins TRBV24-1 to TRBJ1-4; a weak D match, TRBD1 (5 bases). Germline lookup yields CDR1 KGHDR and CDR2 SFDVKD. The CDR3 loop spans 14 amino acids. The germline V and J ends were trimmed by 6 bases and 7 bases, with 14 bases remaining between them. The CDR3 DNA follows: TGTGCCACCAGTTCAGGGTATTTCGGTGAAAAACTGTTTTTT. It encodes CATSSGYFGEKLFF.

The chain uses TRBV2 and TRBJ1-5; D ambiguous. The V end lost 0 bases, the J end lost 3 bases, and 9 bases lay between the germline ends. The V gene's germline CDR1 is SNHLY and CDR2 FYNNEI. The CDR3 runs to 15 residues. In DNA form, the CDR3 reads TGTGCCAGCAGTGAAGCGCTACAGCACAATCAGCCCCAGCATTTT. Translating it yields CASSEALQHNQPQHF.

As DNA, the CDR3 is TGTGCCAGCAGTTTCTCGGGACTAGCGGGGGCAAACACCGGGGAGCTGTTTTTT. Residues: CASSFSGLAGANTGELFF. This chain links TRBV27 with TRBJ2-2; 14 bases are a match to TRBD2. Per germline, CDR1 MNHEY and CDR2 SMNVEV (reference sequence). V shed 3 bases and J 2 bases; nucleotides not matched to a gene: 5. CDR3 length: 18 residues.

This sequence joins TRBV5-1 and TRBJ1-2, with 7 bases lining up with TRBD1. CDR1 is SGHRS, CDR2 YFSETQ, per germline. This CDR3 region has 13 residues. Trimming removed 2 bases from V and 5 bases from J; junction bases left unmatched: 3. This chain's CDR3 is CASSFGQAYGYTF. The CDR3 DNA reads as TGCGCCAGCAGCTTCGGACAGGCTTATGGCTACACCTTC.

V usage is TRBV9 and J usage is TRBJ2-2; 8 bases line up with TRBD1. This CDR3 has 16 amino acids. V gave up 4 bases and J gave up 4 bases; unmatched junction bases: 9. Germline CDR1 SGDLS, CDR2 YYNGEE. CDR3 residues: CASSPQGAPGTGELFF. CDR3 in DNA: TGTGCCAGCAGCCCCCAGGGGGCGCCGGGCACCGGGGAGCTGTTTTTT.

This sequence joins TRBV7-2 and TRBJ2-2; D is possibly TRBD1 (5 bases). The CDR3 is made up of 13 amino acids. CDR1 is SGHTA and CDR2 is FQGNSA in the germline V gene. V was shortened by 5 bases and J by 4 bases, with 8 bases between the two germline ends. CDR3 sequence reads: CASSQGSTGELFF. CDR3 DNA: TGTGCCAGCAGCCAGGGAAGCACCGGGGAGCTGTTTTTT.

This chain joins TRBV2 and TRBJ2-2; 14 bases are shared with TRBD2. From germline, CDR1 is SNHLY and CDR2 FYNNEI. V trimming: 6 bases; J trimming: 0 bases; junction bases outside the gene matches: 9. CDR3 length: 19 amino acids. In DNA, the CDR3 is TGTGCCAGCAGGAGTCCCCCGGGACTAGCGGGGGCGAACACCGGGGAGCTGTTTTTT. Translating it yields CASRSPPGLAGANTGELFF.

V gene TRBV25-1 combines with J gene TRBJ1-5; D is ambiguous. The CDR3 is 14 amino acids. V lost 2 bases, J lost 5 bases, and 10 bases lay in between. Germline values: CDR1 MGHDK, CDR2 SYGVNS. In nucleotides, the CDR3 is TGTGCCAGCAGTGAACGGTTTGGTGATCAGCCCCAGCATTTT. Translating gives CASSERFGDQPQHF.

The gene calls are TRBV12-1 and TRBJ2-7; the table's TRBD2 call for D was not verified on the DNA. TRBV12-1 is a documented pseudogene. This CDR3 has 12 residues. The CDR3 region is CASSYRESEQYF. The CDR3 DNA is TGTGCCAGCAGCTATCGTGAGAGCGAGCAGTACTTC.

V is TRBV24-1 and J is TRBJ1-5, with D maybe TRBD1 (6 bases). CDR3 length equals 13 residues. Trimming cost V 5 bases and J 4 bases, with 8 bases left between them. Germline loops: CDR1 KGHDR, CDR2 SFDVKD. In nucleotides, the CDR3 is TGTGCCACCAGTGCCCAGGGGAATCAGCCCCAGCATTTT. This translates into CATSAQGNQPQHF.